This TCR beta chain derives from a study of blood T cell repertoires in COVID-19. Study information: The samples span acute and convalescent COVID-19 from the United States, Italy and Spain. Sources were T cells, B-cell-depleted T cells, or PBMCs; the material itself was cDNA or gDNA.

The CDR3 sequence is 14 residues long. In germline, CDR1 is SGHTA, CDR2 FQGNSA. Germline trimming cut 5 bases from V and 1 base from J; bases unmatched to any gene: 3. TCRdb's table, derived via immunoSEQ multiplex PCR, lists solely in-frame clones and lacks some. In the table there are approximately 99,000 clones, 65% to 80% of which are singletons. This clonotype was obtained from a middle-aged woman with acute or convalescent COVID-19. Sequences were obtained from peripheral blood. The chain employs TRBV7-2 and TRBJ2-5; TRBD2 agrees at 8 bases. The CDR3 spells CASSRSGAQETQYF. The CDR3 DNA is TGTGCCAGCAGCCGTAGCGGGGCCCAAGAGACCCAGTACTTC.